This entry lists 24 T cell receptor beta chains sequenced from one sample in a study of T-cell memory formation after mild COVID-19. TCRdb ran MiXCR on the 5' RACE reads and lists one entry per CDR3 protein. The repertoire includes roughly 240,000 distinct CDR3 sequences, 15% to 20% of them detected once, and roughly a fifth sits in the top ten. The sequencing sample was made of PBMCs or a T cell subset sorted from them (not recorded which). The receptors here all came from a man in his late teens or twenties who had mild COVID-19 (a few samples of this study predate the infection). Cell type and time point are not known.

The chain links TRBV6-5 to TRBJ2-1, with 7 bases identical to TRBD2. V shed 6 bases, J shed 9 bases, and the junction held 8 bases outside the gene matches. The length of the CDR3 is 13 residues. The germline gives CDR1 MNHEY, CDR2 SVGAGI. CDR3 amino acids: CASRRTSSGEQFF. The DNA of the CDR3 is TGTGCCAGCAGAAGGACTAGTTCCGGTGAGCAGTTCTTC.

This clonotype was recorded a few times. The chain links TRBV5-1 to TRBJ2-3; TRBD2 agrees at 7 bases. This CDR3 spans 14 amino acids. The J segment lost 7 bases and the V segment lost 1 base, leaving 6 bases of the junction unmatched. CDR1 is SGHRS, CDR2 YFSETQ, per germline. For the CDR3, the DNA is TGCGCCAGCAGCTTGACTAGCGACGGATATACGCAGTATTTT. Protein: CASSLTSDGYTQYF.

Only one count was recorded for this clonotype. The rearrangement links TRBV5-6 to TRBJ2-7, with 7 nucleotides matching TRBD1. This CDR3 spans 13 amino acids. The ends lost 3 bases at V and 4 bases at J; junction bases unmatched: 4. Germline V CDR1 and CDR2: SGHDT, YYEEEE. In DNA form, the CDR3 reads TGTGCCAGCAGCTGGGGGACAGATTACGAGCAGTACGTC. Its protein product is CASSWGTDYEQYV.

This clonotype was seen at least ten times. The CDR3 reads CASSLGGGVDTQYF. CDR3 DNA sequence: TGTGCCAGCAGCTTAGGAGGTGGAGTAGATACGCAGTATTTT. V usage is TRBV7-6 and J usage is TRBJ2-3, with D unresolved. This CDR3 spans 14 amino acids. From germline, CDR1 is SGHVS and CDR2 FNYEAQ. V dropped 1 base and J dropped 5 bases, with 10 bases sitting between them.

The rearrangement joins TRBV3-1 to TRBJ2-3, with D perhaps TRBD2 (6 bases). The CDR3 runs 14 residues. V was trimmed by 4 bases and J by 4 bases, leaving 12 bases between them. Germline V gene data show CDR1 as LGHDT and CDR2 as YNNKEL (reference sequence). The CDR3 spells CASSPRDFPDTQYF. Written as DNA, the CDR3 is TGTGCCAGCAGCCCCCGGGACTTCCCAGATACGCAGTATTTT.

The chain couples TRBV6-5 to TRBJ2-6, with 10 nucleotides matching TRBD2. This CDR3 has 15 residues. Unmatched junction bases numbered 4, after V lost 7 bases and J lost 4 bases. CDR1 and CDR2 (germline): MNHEY, SVGAGI. DNA of the CDR3: TGTGCCAGCACTATAGCGGGGGGAGGGGCCAACGTCCTGACTTTC. Encoded protein: CASTIAGGGANVLTF.

This clonotype has only a few counts. The CDR3 loop is CASSWTGGGYGYTF. DNA for the CDR3: TGTGCCAGCAGCTGGACAGGGGGGGGGTATGGCTACACCTTC. The rearrangement uses TRBV7-8 and TRBJ1-2, with TRBD1 matching 10 bases. The CDR3 contains 14 residues. The germline V gene encodes CDR1 SGHVS and CDR2 FQNEAQ. J was trimmed by 5 bases and V by 4 bases; bases with no gene match: 4. Together with reference TRBV7-8 and TRBJ1-2, the CDR3 gives the full variable domain: GAGVSQSPRYKVAKRGQDVALRCDPISGHVSLFWYQQALGQGPEFLTYFQNEAQLDKSGLPSDRFFAERPEGSVSTLKIQRTQQEDSAVYLCASSWTGGGYGYTFGSGTRLTVV.

V usage is TRBV5-5 and J usage is TRBJ1-1, with D hard to call. Trimming left V 6 bases short and J 1 base short, with 4 bases between. The CDR3 has 11 residues. Germline CDR1 reads SGHKS; CDR2 reads YYEKEE (reference sequence). The CDR3 reads CASTQNTEAFF. The CDR3 region has the DNA TGTGCCAGCACCCAGAACACTGAAGCTTTCTTT.

This clonotype was picked up a small number of times. The chain joins TRBV7-9 to TRBJ1-2; no definite D call. The germline V gene has CDR1 SEHNR and CDR2 FQNEAQ (reference sequence). V lost 5 bases, J lost 8 bases, and 12 bases lay in between. This CDR3 is built from 12 residues. CDR3 loop: CASSLAPSGYTF. The DNA of the CDR3 is TGTGCCAGCAGCCTTGCCCCTTCAGGCTACACCTTC.

The chain recombines TRBV4-1 with TRBJ2-2; tentatively, D is TRBD1 (6 bases). This CDR3 has 15 residues. Trimming took off 1 base at V and 0 bases at J, with 6 bases between the two ends. Germline lookup yields CDR1 MGHRA and CDR2 YSYEKL. The CDR3 DNA reads as TGCGCCAGCAGCCAAGGGACAGCGAACACCGGGGAGCTGTTTTTT. It encodes CASSQGTANTGELFF.

This clonotype has more than one count but fewer than ten. The genes are TRBV9 and TRBJ1-1; no clear D gene. The CDR3 is 14 amino acids. CDR1 and CDR2 (germline): SGDLS, YYNGEE. The V and J ends lost 4 bases and 1 base respectively, with 11 bases between them. CDR3 residues: CASSLDAGNTEAFF. The CDR3 bases are TGTGCCAGCAGCCTGGATGCGGGGAACACTGAAGCTTTCTTT.

Only a few counts were recorded for this clonotype. This chain links TRBV29-1 with TRBJ2-5, with TRBD1 matching over 9 bases. The CDR3 contains 13 residues. Germline CDR1 is SQVTM and CDR2 is ANQGSEA. Trimming removed 6 bases from V and 4 bases from J; junction bases left unmatched: 6. CDR3 bases: TGCAGCGTCCAAACAGGGGGCAGAGAGACCCAGTACTTC. This codes for CSVQTGGRETQYF. The variable domain in full, with the rest retrieved from reference TRBV29-1 and TRBJ2-5, is SAVISQKPSRDICQRGTSLTIQCQVDSQVTMMFWYRQQPGQSLTLIATANQGSEATYESGFVIDKFPISRPNLTFSTLTVSNMSPEDSSIYLCSVQTGGRETQYFGPGTRLLVL.

The chain is built from TRBV5-1 and TRBJ1-4; 8 bases are shared with TRBD1. With 3 bases clipped from V and 8 bases from J, the junction kept 6 bases outside the gene matches. CDR1 is SGHRS, CDR2 YFSETQ, per germline. The CDR3 runs to 14 residues. The CDR3 region is CASSSGQVREKLFF. The CDR3 DNA follows: TGCGCCAGCAGCTCGGGACAGGTCAGGGAAAAACTGTTTTTT.

There are many counts of this clonotype. The chain has TRBV5-1 and TRBJ2-5, with TRBD1 matching over 8 bases. J gave up 3 bases and V 2 bases, and 3 bases lay outside the gene matches. In germline, CDR1 is SGHRS, CDR2 YFSETQ. The length of the CDR3 is 14 residues. The CDR3: CASSFGQGEETQYF. The CDR3 DNA reads as TGCGCCAGCAGCTTCGGACAGGGCGAAGAGACCCAGTACTTC.

This clonotype was counted between two and nine times. V usage is TRBV5-1 and J usage is TRBJ1-3; D is unclear. This CDR3 is 14 amino acids long. Trimming pared 0 bases from V and 3 bases from J, leaving 7 bases between. Germline CDR1 reads SGHRS; CDR2 reads YFSETQ. CDR3 bases: TGCGCCAGCAGCTTGGCCGGGCTTGGAAACACCATATATTTT. Translating gives CASSLAGLGNTIYF. Using reference TRBV5-1 and TRBJ1-3 for the parts outside the CDR3, the full variable domain is KAGVTQTPRYLIKTRGQQVTLSCSPISGHRSVSWYQQTPGQGLQFLFEYFSETQRNKGNFPGRFSGRQFSNSRSEMNVSTLELGDSALYLCASSLAGLGNTIYFGEGSWLTVV.

The chain has TRBV12-3 or TRBV12-4 and TRBJ2-1; D gene ambiguous. This CDR3 is built from 15 residues. Trimming left V 6 bases short and J 0 bases short, with 12 bases between. The CDR3 reads CASSLDQNSYNEQFF. For the CDR3, the DNA is TGTGCCAGCAGCTTGGACCAAAACTCCTACAATGAGCAGTTCTTC.

The chain uses TRBV20-1 and TRBJ2-3; 9 bases align to TRBD2. V dropped 6 bases and J dropped 2; count of bases not matched to a gene: 12. Germline values: CDR1 DFQATT, CDR2 SNEGSKA (reference sequence). The CDR3 is 16 amino acids. The CDR3 sequence is CSAGKRGAIPTDTQYF. In nucleotides, the CDR3 is TGCAGTGCAGGAAAGCGGGGGGCTATTCCCACAGATACGCAGTATTTT.

This clonotype was detected a few times. The chain combines TRBV20-1 with TRBJ2-7, with 7 bases aligning to TRBD1. CDR1 and CDR2 (germline): DFQATT, SNEGSKA (reference sequence). Trimming at V came to 6 bases and at J to 4 bases, leaving 9 bases not matched to a gene. The CDR3 runs 13 residues. The CDR3 region is CSAPIGTAYEQYF. DNA for the CDR3: TGCAGTGCCCCTATCGGGACAGCATACGAGCAGTACTTC.

The chain has TRBV6-5 and TRBJ2-5; D call uncertain. Germline assignment: CDR1 MNHEY and CDR2 SVGAGI. V was shortened by 7 bases and J by 7 bases, with 13 bases between the two germline ends. The CDR3 runs to 12 residues. The CDR3 loop is CASNGESGTQYF. The CDR3 DNA reads as TGTGCCAGCAATGGGGAATCAGGGACCCAGTACTTC.

This clonotype came up a few times. The chain employs TRBV9 and TRBJ2-4; D is unclear. The germline V gene has CDR1 SGDLS and CDR2 YYNGEE. Trimming removed 3 bases at V and 0 bases at J, with 13 bases between. CDR3 length: 16 residues. DNA for the CDR3: TGTGCCAGCAGCGCCACTCCTGGCCCAGCCAAAAACATTCAGTACTTC. Protein: CASSATPGPAKNIQYF. Supplemented by reference TRBV9 and TRBJ2-4, the full variable domain reads DSGVTQTPKHLITATGQRVTLRCSPRSGDLSVYWYQQSLDQGLQFLIQYYNGEERAKGNILERFSAQQFPDLHSELNLSSLELGDSALYFCASSATPGPAKNIQYFGAGTRLSVL.

This clonotype was observed at least ten times. The CDR3 DNA follows: TGTGCCAGTAGCGCACAGGTTCTGGGAGGGGCCAACGTCCTGACTTTC. Amino acid sequence: CASSAQVLGGANVLTF. The V call is TRBV19, the J call TRBJ2-6, with a tentative D call TRBD1 (5 bases). V was pared by 6 bases and J by 4 bases, with 16 bases between. Germline values: CDR1 LNHDA, CDR2 SQIVND (reference sequence). The CDR3 spans 16 residues.

Ten or more counts support this clonotype. Here the CDR3 DNA reads TGTGCCAGCAGTGGTGAGACAGACTATGGCTACACCTTC. This translates into CASSGETDYGYTF. The J gene is TRBJ1-2, the V gene TRBV12-3 or TRBV12-4; the D gene is possibly TRBD1 (5 bases). V lost 5 bases, J lost 3 bases, and 10 bases lay in between. The CDR3 consists of 13 residues.

This clonotype was counted a few times. The chain couples TRBV6-2 or TRBV6-3 to TRBJ2-7, with a possible D match to TRBD1 (5 bases). The CDR3 extends over 14 amino acids. V lost 5 bases, J lost 2 bases, and 13 bases lay in between. Germline V CDR1 and CDR2: MNHEY, SVGEGT. CDR3: CASSDGRAAYEQYV. The CDR3 DNA is TGTGCCAGCAGTGACGGCAGGGCAGCCTACGAGCAGTACGTC.

This clonotype appeared a few times. The V call is TRBV12-3 or TRBV12-4, the J call TRBJ2-3; D is unclear. CDR3 length: 15 residues. Trimming removed 1 base at V and 4 bases at J, with 12 bases between. In nucleotides, the CDR3 is TGTGCCAGCAGTTTAGTCGGGCACCTTCCAGATACGCAGTATTTT. Its translation is CASSLVGHLPDTQYF.